These T cell receptor beta chains were read from a single sample in a study of blood T cell repertoires in COVID-19. The assay was immunoSEQ multiplex PCR, and TCRdb's table has in-frame clones only and misses some. The table records over 250,000 clones, 85% to 90% of them present only once. Sequencing input: peripheral blood. These receptors were taken from a woman between 35 and 50 years old who had recovered from COVID-19. CDR3s include the opening cysteine and the closing phenylalanine or tryptophan.

J: TRBJ1-2; V: TRBV9; CDR3: CASSPGGANYGYTF
J: TRBJ2-2; V: TRBV24-1; CDR3: CATSDFGGLGTGELFF
J: TRBJ2-7; V: TRBV7-9; CDR3: CASSFVGGWDEQYF
J: TRBJ2-5; V: TRBV7-2; CDR3: CASSLGTSGSETQYF
J: TRBJ1-2; V: TRBV5-1; CDR3: CASSPEGQDYGYTF
J: TRBJ1-2; V: TRBV29-1; CDR3: CSAGTGYTF
J: TRBJ1-2; V: TRBV29-1; CDR3: CSGSPQQGGYGYTF
J: TRBJ2-6; V: TRBV24-1; CDR3: CATSGTSGVSGANVLTF
J: TRBJ1-2; V: TRBV18; CDR3: CASSPNQGLYGYTF
J: TRBJ1-3; V: TRBV10-3; CDR3: CAISTGLGNTIYF
J: TRBJ1-1; V: TRBV28; CDR3: CASRTGGGTEAFF
J: TRBJ1-2; V: TRBV19; CDR3: CASSGTGGVYTF
J: TRBJ1-5; V: TRBV2; CDR3: CASSANGQGTNQPQHF
J: TRBJ2-3; V: TRBV7-2; CDR3: CASSLVWRGGRASDTQYF
J: TRBJ2-2; V: TRBV7-3; CDR3: CASSRDRAPNTGELFF
J: TRBJ1-6; V: TRBV6-4; CDR3: CASREGYNSPLHF
J: TRBJ2-5; V: TRBV7-3; CDR3: CASSKTGVRETQYF
J: TRBJ2-1; V: TRBV27; CDR3: CATGAYNEQFF
J: TRBJ1-1; V: TRBV4-3; CDR3: CASSQDLIGVNTEAFF
J: TRBJ2-2; V: TRBV19; CDR3: CASTTLGSTGELFF
J: TRBJ2-3; V: TRBV7-2; CDR3: CASSLGLGDTQYF
J: TRBJ1-4; V: TRBV19; CDR3: CASTSDRHPEKLFF
J: TRBJ2-5; V: TRBV6-2/TRBV6-3; CDR3: CASSYSGASQYF
J: TRBJ2-2; V: TRBV4-1; CDR3: CASSQGGLAATGELFF
J: TRBJ2-7; V: TRBV30; CDR3: CAWSVSSGQYF
J: TRBJ2-1; V: TRBV9; CDR3: CASSATGYPYNEQFF
J: TRBJ1-5; V: TRBV3-1/TRBV3-2; CDR3: CASSQRGQGHQPQHF
J: TRBJ1-4; V: TRBV7-2; CDR3: CASSLSGGGEKLFF
J: TRBJ2-1; V: TRBV6-4; CDR3: CASRGPGTVLGGQFF
J: TRBJ1-1; V: TRBV3-1/TRBV3-2; CDR3: CASSQEEGGAFF
J: TRBJ1-6; V: TRBV29-1; CDR3: CSVEQGMGSPLHF
J: TRBJ2-1; V: TRBV7-8; CDR3: CASSPRQEQFF